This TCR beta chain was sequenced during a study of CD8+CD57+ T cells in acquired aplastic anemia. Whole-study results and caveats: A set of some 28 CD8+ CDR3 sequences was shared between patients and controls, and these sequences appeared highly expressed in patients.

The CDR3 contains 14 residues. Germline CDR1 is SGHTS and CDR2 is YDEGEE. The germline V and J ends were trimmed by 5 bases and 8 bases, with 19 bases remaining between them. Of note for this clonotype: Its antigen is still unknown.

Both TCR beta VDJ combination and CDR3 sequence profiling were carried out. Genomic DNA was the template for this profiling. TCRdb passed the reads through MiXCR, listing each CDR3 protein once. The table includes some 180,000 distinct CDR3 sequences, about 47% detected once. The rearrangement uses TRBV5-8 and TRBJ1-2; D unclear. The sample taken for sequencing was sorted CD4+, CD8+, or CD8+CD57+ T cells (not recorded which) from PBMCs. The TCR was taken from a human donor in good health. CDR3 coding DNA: TGTGCCAGCAGTTTAGTTTCCAGGCGAATGGGCTACACCTTC. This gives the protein CASSLVSRRMGYTF. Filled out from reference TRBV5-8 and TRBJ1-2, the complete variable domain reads EAGVTQSPTHLIKTRGQQATLRCSPISGHTSVYWYQQALGLGLQFLLWYDEGEERNRGNFPPRFSGRQFPNYSSELNVNALELEDSALYLCASSLVSRRMGYTFGSGTRLTVV.